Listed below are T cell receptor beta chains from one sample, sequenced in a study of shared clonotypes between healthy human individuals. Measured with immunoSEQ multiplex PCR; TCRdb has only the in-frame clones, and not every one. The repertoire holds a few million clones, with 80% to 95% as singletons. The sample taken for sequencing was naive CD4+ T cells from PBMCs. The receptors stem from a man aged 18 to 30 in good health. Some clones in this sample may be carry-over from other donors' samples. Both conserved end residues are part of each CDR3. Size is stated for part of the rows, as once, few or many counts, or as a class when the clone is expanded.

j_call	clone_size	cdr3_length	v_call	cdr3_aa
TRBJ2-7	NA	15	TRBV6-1	CALGPGPRGVYEQYF
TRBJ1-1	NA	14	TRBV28	CASRYRRWNTEAFF
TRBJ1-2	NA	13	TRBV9	CASSDGIFYGYTF
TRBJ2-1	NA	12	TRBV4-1	CASSQETGLQFF
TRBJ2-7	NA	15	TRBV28	CASSLPGTLSYEQYF
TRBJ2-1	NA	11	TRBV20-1	CSAATVNEQFF
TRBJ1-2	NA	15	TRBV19	CASSIAGRGNYGYTF
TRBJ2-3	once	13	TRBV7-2	CASSSQGTDTQYF
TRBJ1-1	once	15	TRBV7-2	CASSSPGTGGTEAFF
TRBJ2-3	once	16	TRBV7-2	CASSLVKGAHTDTQYF
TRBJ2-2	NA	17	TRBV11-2	CASRRLAGGPSTGELFF